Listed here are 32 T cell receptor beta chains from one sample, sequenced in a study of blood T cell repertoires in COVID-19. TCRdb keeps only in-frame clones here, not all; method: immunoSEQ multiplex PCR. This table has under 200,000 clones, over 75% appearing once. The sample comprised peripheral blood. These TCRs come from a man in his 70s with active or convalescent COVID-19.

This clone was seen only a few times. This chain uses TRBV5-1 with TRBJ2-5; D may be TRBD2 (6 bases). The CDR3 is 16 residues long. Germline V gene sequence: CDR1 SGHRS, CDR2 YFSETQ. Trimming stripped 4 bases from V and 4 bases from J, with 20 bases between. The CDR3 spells CASSRTGEPTGETQYF. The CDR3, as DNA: TGCGCCAGCAGCCGGACGGGGGAGCCTACCGGAGAGACCCAGTACTTC.

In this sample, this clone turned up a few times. CDR3 sequence: CASSLPLRTSRETQYF. For the CDR3, the DNA is TGTGCCAGCAGCTTACCCCTGAGGACTAGCCGGGAGACCCAGTACTTC. J is TRBJ2-5 and V is TRBV7-9; 8 nucleotides line up with TRBD2. There are 16 residues in the CDR3. The J segment lost 5 bases and the V segment lost 2 bases, leaving 10 bases of the junction unmatched. CDR1 is SEHNR and CDR2 is FQNEAQ in the germline V gene (reference sequence).

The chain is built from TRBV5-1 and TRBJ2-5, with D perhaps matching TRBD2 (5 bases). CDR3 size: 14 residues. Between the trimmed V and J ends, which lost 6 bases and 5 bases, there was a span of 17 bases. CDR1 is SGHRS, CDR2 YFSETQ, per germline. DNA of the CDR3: TGCGCCAGCACCCTGGAGGCGTCTGGGGAGACCCAGTACTTC. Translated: CASTLEASGETQYF.

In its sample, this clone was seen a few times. In DNA, the CDR3 is TGTGCCAGCAGCGTAGGCCAGGAGGGCCTCACAGATACGCAGTATTTT. This encodes CASSVGQEGLTDTQYF. The chain recombines TRBV9 with TRBJ2-3, with D tentatively TRBD2 (6 bases). The CDR3 spans 16 residues. In germline, CDR1 is SGDLS, CDR2 YYNGEE. Deletions cut 0 bases from V and 2 bases from J, with 13 bases between.

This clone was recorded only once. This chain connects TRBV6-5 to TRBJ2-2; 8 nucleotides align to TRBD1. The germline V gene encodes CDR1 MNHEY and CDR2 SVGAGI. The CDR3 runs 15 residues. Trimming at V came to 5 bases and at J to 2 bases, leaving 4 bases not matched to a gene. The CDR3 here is CASSPTGVNTGELFF. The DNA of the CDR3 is TGTGCCAGCAGTCCGACAGGGGTCAACACCGGGGAGCTGTTTTTT.

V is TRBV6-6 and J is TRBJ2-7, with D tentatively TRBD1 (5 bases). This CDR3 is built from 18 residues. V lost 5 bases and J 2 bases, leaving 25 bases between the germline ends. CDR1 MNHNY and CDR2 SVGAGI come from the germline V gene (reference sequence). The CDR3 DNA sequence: TGTGCCAGCAGTCCCAACGTGGGCCAGACAGCTATCACCTACGAGCAGTACTTC. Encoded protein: CASSPNVGQTAITYEQYF.

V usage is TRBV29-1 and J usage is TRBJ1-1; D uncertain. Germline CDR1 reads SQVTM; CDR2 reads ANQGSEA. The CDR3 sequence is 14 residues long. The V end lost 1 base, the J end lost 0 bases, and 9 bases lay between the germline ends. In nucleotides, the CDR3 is TGCAGCGTTGAAGCCCCGTGGCTGAACACTGAAGCTTTCTTT. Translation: CSVEAPWLNTEAFF.

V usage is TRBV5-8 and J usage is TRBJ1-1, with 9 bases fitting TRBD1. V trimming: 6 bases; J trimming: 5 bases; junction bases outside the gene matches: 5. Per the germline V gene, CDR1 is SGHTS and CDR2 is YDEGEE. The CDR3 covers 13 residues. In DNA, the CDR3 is TGTGCCAGCATATACAGGGGGCGGACTGAAGCTTTCTTT. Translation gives CASIYRGRTEAFF.

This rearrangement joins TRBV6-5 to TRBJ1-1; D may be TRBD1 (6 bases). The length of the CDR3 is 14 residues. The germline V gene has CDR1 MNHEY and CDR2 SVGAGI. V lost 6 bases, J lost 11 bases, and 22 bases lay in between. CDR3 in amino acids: CASSRGGSSVSAFF. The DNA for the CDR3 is TGTGCCAGCAGCCGGGGGGGCTCGTCCGTTTCGGCTTTCTTT.

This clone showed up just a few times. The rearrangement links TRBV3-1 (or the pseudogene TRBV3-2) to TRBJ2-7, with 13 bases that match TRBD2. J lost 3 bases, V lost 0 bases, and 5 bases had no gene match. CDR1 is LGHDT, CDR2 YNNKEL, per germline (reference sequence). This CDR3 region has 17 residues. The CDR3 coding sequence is TGTGCCAGCAGCCAAGAGGGACTAGCGGGGAGCAACTACGAGCAGTACTTC. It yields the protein CASSQEGLAGSNYEQYF.

In DNA, the CDR3 is TGTGCCAGCAGTTACTCCCGACAGGGTCTAGCCAAAAACATTCAGTACTTC. Its translation: CASSYSRQGLAKNIQYF. The chain links TRBV6-2 or TRBV6-3 to TRBJ2-4; 7 nucleotides align to TRBD1. This CDR3 spans 17 amino acids. Germline CDR1 and CDR2: MNHEY and SVGEGT. V shed 0 bases and J 0 bases; nucleotides not matched to a gene: 5.

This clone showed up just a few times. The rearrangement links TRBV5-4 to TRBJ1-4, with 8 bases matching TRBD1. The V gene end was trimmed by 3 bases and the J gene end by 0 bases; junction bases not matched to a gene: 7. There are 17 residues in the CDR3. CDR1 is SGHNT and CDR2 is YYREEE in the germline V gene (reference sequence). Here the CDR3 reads CASSYDRGGATNEKLFF. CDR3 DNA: TGTGCCAGCAGCTACGACAGGGGCGGTGCAACTAATGAAAAACTGTTTTTT.

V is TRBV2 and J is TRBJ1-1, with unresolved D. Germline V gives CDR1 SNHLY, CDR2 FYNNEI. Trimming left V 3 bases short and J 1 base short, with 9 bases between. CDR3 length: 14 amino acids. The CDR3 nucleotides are TGTGCCAGCAGTGAGAGTGAGCCGAACACTGAAGCTTTCTTT. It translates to CASSESEPNTEAFF.

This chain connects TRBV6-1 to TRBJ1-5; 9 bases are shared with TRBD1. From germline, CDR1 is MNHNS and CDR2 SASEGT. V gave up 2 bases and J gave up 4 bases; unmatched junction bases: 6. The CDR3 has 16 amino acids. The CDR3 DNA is TGTGCCAGCAGTGAAAGGCAAGGACAGGGGAATCAGCCCCAGCATTTT. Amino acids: CASSERQGQGNQPQHF.

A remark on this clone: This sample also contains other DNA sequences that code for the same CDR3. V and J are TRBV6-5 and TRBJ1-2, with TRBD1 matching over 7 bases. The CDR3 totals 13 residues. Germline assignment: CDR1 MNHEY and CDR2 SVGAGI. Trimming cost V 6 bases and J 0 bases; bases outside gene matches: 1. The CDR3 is CASRTGANYGYTF. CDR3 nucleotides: TGTGCCAGCAGAACAGGGGCTAACTATGGCTACACCTTC.

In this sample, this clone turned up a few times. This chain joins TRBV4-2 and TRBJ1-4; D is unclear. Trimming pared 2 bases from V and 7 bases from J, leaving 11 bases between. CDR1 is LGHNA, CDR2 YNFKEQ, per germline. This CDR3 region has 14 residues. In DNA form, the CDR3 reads TGTGCCAGCAGCCAAACCTACGAGGCTGAAAAACTGTTTTTT. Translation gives CASSQTYEAEKLFF.

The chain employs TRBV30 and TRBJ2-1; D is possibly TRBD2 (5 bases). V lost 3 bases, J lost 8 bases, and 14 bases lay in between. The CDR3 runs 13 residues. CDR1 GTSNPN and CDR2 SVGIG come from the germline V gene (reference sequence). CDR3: CAWSAISRDEQFF. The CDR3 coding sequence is TGTGCCTGGAGCGCTATCTCGCGGGATGAGCAGTTCTTC. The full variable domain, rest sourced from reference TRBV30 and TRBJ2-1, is SQTIHQWPATLVQPVGSPLSLECTVEGTSNPNLYWYRQAAGRGLQLLFYSVGIGQISSEVPQNLSASRPQDRQFILSSKKLLLSDSGFYLCAWSAISRDEQFFGPGTRLTVL.

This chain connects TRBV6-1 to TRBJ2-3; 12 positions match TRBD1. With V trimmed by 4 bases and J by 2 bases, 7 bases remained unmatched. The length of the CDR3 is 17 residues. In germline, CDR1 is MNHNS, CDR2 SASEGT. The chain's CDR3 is CASSGDPGQGATDTQYF. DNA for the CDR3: TGTGCCAGCAGTGGGGATCCGGGACAGGGGGCCACAGATACGCAGTATTTT.

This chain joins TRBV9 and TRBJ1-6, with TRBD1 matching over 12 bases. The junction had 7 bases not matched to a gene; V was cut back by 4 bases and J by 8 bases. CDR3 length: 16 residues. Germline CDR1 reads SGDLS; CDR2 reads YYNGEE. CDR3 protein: CASSPGTGGSDSPLHF. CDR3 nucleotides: TGTGCCAGCAGCCCGGGGACAGGGGGCAGCGATTCACCCCTCCACTTT.

The CDR3 is CASSDRDRGEKLFF. For the CDR3, the DNA is TGTGCCAGCAGTGACCGGGACAGGGGCGAAAAACTGTTTTTT. The rearrangement uses TRBV6-1 and TRBJ1-4, with 10 positions matching TRBD1. With V trimmed by 3 bases and J by 8 bases, 3 bases remained unmatched. Germline loops: CDR1 MNHNS, CDR2 SASEGT. This CDR3 has 14 residues.

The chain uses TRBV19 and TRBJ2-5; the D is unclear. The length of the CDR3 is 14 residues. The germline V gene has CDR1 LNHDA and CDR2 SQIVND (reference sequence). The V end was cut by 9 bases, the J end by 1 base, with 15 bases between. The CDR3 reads CASGKTQRQETQYF. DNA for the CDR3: TGTGCCAGCGGAAAGACACAACGCCAAGAGACCCAGTACTTC.

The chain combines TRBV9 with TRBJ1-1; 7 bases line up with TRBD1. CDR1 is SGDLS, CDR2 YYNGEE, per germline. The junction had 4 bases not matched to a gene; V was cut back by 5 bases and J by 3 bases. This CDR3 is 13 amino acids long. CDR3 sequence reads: CASSDTGDTEAFF. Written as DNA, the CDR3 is TGTGCCAGCAGTGATACAGGGGACACTGAAGCTTTCTTT.

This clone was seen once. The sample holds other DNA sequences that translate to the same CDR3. This CDR3 is CASSEQGDYGYTF. Here the CDR3 DNA reads TGCGCCAGCAGCGAACAGGGCGACTATGGCTACACCTTC. V is TRBV5-1 and J is TRBJ1-2, with D perhaps matching TRBD1 (6 bases). The length of the CDR3 is 13 residues. Germline V gene data show CDR1 as SGHRS and CDR2 as YFSETQ. V dropped 4 bases and J dropped 3 bases, with 10 bases sitting between them.

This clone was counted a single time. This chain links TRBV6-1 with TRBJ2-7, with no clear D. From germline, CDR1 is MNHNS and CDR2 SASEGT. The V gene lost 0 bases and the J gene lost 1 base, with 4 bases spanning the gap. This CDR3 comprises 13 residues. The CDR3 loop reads CASSEAVSYEQYF. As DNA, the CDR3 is TGTGCCAGCAGTGAAGCCGTATCCTACGAGCAGTACTTC.

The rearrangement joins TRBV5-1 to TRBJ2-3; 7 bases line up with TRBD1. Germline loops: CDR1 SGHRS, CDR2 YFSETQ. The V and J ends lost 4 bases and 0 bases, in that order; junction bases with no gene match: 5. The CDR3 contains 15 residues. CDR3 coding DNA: TGCGCCAGCAGCCCACAGGGGCCTAGCACAGATACGCAGTATTTT. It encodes CASSPQGPSTDTQYF.

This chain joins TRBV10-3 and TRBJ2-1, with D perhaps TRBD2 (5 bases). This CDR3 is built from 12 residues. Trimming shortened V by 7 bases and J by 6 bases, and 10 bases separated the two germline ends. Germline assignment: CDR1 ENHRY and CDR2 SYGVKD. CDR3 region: CAITGLGNEQFF. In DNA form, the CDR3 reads TGTGCCATCACGGGGTTGGGCAATGAGCAGTTCTTC.

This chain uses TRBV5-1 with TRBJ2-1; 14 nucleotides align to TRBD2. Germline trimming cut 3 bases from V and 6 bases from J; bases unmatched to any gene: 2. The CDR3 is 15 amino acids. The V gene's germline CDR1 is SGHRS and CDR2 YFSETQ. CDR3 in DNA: TGCGCCAGCAGCTCCGGGACTAGCGGGAGCAATGAGCAGTTCTTC. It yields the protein CASSSGTSGSNEQFF.

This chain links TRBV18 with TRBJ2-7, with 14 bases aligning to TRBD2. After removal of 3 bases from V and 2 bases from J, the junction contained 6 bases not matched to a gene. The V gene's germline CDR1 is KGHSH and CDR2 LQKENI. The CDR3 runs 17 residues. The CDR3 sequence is CASSPEGLAGVPYEQYF. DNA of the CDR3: TGTGCCAGCTCACCGGAGGGACTAGCGGGGGTTCCCTACGAGCAGTACTTC.

DNA for the CDR3: TGTGCCAGCTCATTATCCTACAATGAGCAGTTCTTC. Its translation is CASSLSYNEQFF. The rearrangement uses TRBV18 and TRBJ2-1; D unresolved. Germline CDR1 KGHSH, CDR2 LQKENI. The CDR3 is 12 amino acids. Trimming pared 5 bases from V and 1 base from J, leaving 3 bases between.

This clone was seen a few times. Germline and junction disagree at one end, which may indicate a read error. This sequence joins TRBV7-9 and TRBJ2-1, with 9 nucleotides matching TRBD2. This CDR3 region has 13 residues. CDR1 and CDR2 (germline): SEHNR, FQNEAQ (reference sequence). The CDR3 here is CASSLVGTSRIVF. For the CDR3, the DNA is TGTGCCAGCAGCTTAGTCGGGACTAGCAGGATAGTCTTC.

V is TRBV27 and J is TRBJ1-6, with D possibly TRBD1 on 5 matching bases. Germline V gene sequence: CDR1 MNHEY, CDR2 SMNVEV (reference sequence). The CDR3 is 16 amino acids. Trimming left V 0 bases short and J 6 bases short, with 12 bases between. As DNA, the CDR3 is TGTGCCAGCAGTTTATCGCCGGGGGGTCCTAATTCACCCCTCCACTTT. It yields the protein CASSLSPGGPNSPLHF.

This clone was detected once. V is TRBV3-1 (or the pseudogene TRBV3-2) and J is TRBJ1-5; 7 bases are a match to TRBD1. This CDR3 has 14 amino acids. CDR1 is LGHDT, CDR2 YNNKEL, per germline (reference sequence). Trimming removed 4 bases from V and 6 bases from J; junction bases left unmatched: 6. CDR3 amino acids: CASSRLGQTQPQHF. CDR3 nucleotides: TGTGCCAGCAGCCGTTTGGGACAGACTCAGCCCCAGCATTTT.